Each of the 20 T cell receptor beta chains below was sequenced from the same sample in a study of cytomegalovirus exposure and HLA in healthy donors. Libraries were prepared by immunoSEQ multiplex PCR; TCRdb keeps only in-frame clonotypes and omits some of them. The table records about 73,000 clones, approximately 90% of them present only once. The sequenced material came from PBMCs. The receptors here all came from a woman aged 18-35 years in good health and CMV-seropositive.

The V call is TRBV30, the J call TRBJ1-1; the D gene is possibly TRBD1 (6 bases). V was trimmed by 2 bases and J by 10 bases, leaving 14 bases between them. The length of the CDR3 is 12 residues. The germline V gene encodes CDR1 GTSNPN and CDR2 SVGIG (reference sequence). In DNA, the CDR3 is TGTGCCTGGAGTAACGGGGTCAGGGGAGCTTTCTTT. Protein: CAWSNGVRGAFF.

The rearrangement uses TRBV4-3 and TRBJ2-3, with 9 bases aligning to TRBD2. This CDR3 contains 16 residues. Germline CDR1 LGHNA, CDR2 YSLEER. V trimming: 0 bases; J trimming: 2 bases; junction bases outside the gene matches: 3. CDR3 amino acids: CASSQDVAGDTDTQYF. CDR3 nucleotide sequence: TGCGCCAGCAGCCAAGACGTAGCGGGAGACACAGATACGCAGTATTTT.

The chain carries TRBV27 and TRBJ2-1; D is perhaps TRBD1 (7 bases). This CDR3 spans 15 amino acids. Looked up from germline, CDR1 is MNHEY and CDR2 is SMNVEV (reference sequence). V lost 3 bases to trimming and J lost 5 bases, with 14 bases between them. The CDR3 DNA reads as TGTGCCAGCAGTTTCCAGGGGGGCGGCCACAATGAGCAGTTCTTC. Translation: CASSFQGGGHNEQFF.

This clone occurred many times. The chain links TRBV10-3 to TRBJ1-5; 8 positions agree with TRBD1. Germline V gives CDR1 ENHRY, CDR2 SYGVKD. Trimming cost V 10 bases and J 6 bases; bases outside gene matches: 5. The CDR3 totals 12 residues. CDR3: CARTGKSQPQHF. In nucleotides, the CDR3 is TGTGCCAGGACAGGGAAGAGTCAGCCCCAGCATTTT.

This chain joins TRBV5-1 and TRBJ2-5; a possible D gene is TRBD2 (5 bases). CDR1 and CDR2 from the germline V gene are SGHRS and YFSETQ. The length of the CDR3 is 14 residues. Trimming took off 4 bases at V and 5 bases at J, with 15 bases between the two ends. The CDR3 DNA sequence: TGCGCCAGCAGCGCGGACTCCGTCGAGGAGACCCAGTACTTC. Residues: CASSADSVEETQYF.

Of note for this clone: The junction does not match germline at one end; this may be a read error. The chain recombines TRBV6-1 with TRBJ2-7; 8 nucleotides line up with TRBD1. There are 14 residues in the CDR3. Per the germline V gene, CDR1 is MNHNS and CDR2 is SASEGT. The CDR3 bases are TGTGCCAGCAGGGAAGGACAGGGATCGGACGAGCAGTACTTC. Translation gives CASREGQGSDEQYF.

The chain employs TRBV11-1 and TRBJ2-1, with TRBD1 matching 9 bases. Germline V gene lookup returns CDR1 SGHAT and CDR2 FQDESV (reference sequence). This CDR3 is built from 15 residues. V lost 7 bases, J lost 7 bases, and 11 bases stayed unmatched. CDR3 sequence reads: CASKGGGTGPNEQFF. CDR3 DNA sequence: TGTGCCAGCAAAGGGGGGGGGACAGGGCCTAATGAGCAGTTCTTC.

This chain joins TRBV29-1 and TRBJ2-7, with 7 positions matching TRBD1. V lost 7 bases to trimming and J lost 3 bases; unmatched junction nucleotides: 9. The length of the CDR3 is 13 residues. Germline assignment: CDR1 SQVTM and CDR2 ANQGSEA. CDR3 nucleotide sequence: TGCAGCGCCACGACAGGGTTTATCTACGAGCAGTACTTC. It translates to CSATTGFIYEQYF.

V gene TRBV9 combines with J gene TRBJ1-5; 11 bases map to TRBD1. V lost 4 bases, J lost 4 bases, and 4 bases stayed unmatched. The germline V gene has CDR1 SGDLS and CDR2 YYNGEE. The CDR3 covers 15 residues. This CDR3 reads CASSPGTGGNQPQHF. The CDR3 DNA is TGTGCCAGCAGCCCTGGGACAGGGGGAAATCAGCCCCAGCATTTT.

The chain couples TRBV19 to TRBJ2-1; 7 nucleotides agree with TRBD2. The germline CDR1 and CDR2 sequences are LNHDA and SQIVND (reference sequence). Losses at the gene ends were 1 base for V and 5 bases for J; bases not matched to a gene: 5. This CDR3 contains 15 residues. The CDR3 loop is CASSIGAGLNNEQFF. CDR3 DNA sequence: TGTGCCAGTAGTATAGGCGCGGGACTAAACAATGAGCAGTTCTTC.

The chain links TRBV19 to TRBJ2-7; 11 bases align to TRBD2. The junction had 4 bases not matched to a gene; V was cut back by 5 bases and J by 1 base. Germline CDR1 reads LNHDA; CDR2 reads SQIVND (reference sequence). The CDR3 length is 15 residues. The chain's CDR3 is CASSSLAGASYEQYF. CDR3 DNA: TGTGCCAGTAGTTCACTAGCGGGAGCATCCTACGAGCAGTACTTC.

The rearrangement links TRBV7-2 to TRBJ1-4, with 8 nucleotides matching TRBD1. Germline CDR1 SGHTA, CDR2 FQGNSA. This CDR3 spans 17 amino acids. Unmatched junction bases numbered 13, after V lost 2 bases and J lost 8 bases. The CDR3 region has the DNA TGTGCCAGCAGCTTATTAGACCTCAGGGGGCTAAAGGAAAAACTGTTTTTT. As protein: CASSLLDLRGLKEKLFF.

The chain carries TRBV5-6 and TRBJ1-1, with D possibly being TRBD1 (5 bases). V was trimmed by 5 bases and J by 1 base, leaving 9 bases between them. This CDR3 contains 13 residues. Germline V lookup: CDR1 SGHDT, CDR2 YYEEEE. DNA for the CDR3: TGTGCCAGCAGGAAAGGACAGAACACTGAAGCTTTCTTT. Its protein is CASRKGQNTEAFF.

This chain joins TRBV29-1 and TRBJ2-1, with 12 nucleotides matching TRBD2. The CDR3 contains 13 residues. Trimming took 7 bases from V and 9 from J; bases not matched to a gene: 7. Germline CDR1 and CDR2: SQVTM and ANQGSEA. The CDR3 is CSGRTSGTSEQFF. Written as DNA, the CDR3 is TGCAGCGGTAGGACTAGCGGGACGAGTGAGCAGTTCTTC.

The V gene is TRBV7-2, the J gene TRBJ1-1, with D unclear. Germline V gene data show CDR1 as SGHTA and CDR2 as FQGNSA. The length of the CDR3 is 15 residues. The V end lost 5 bases, the J end lost 0 bases, and 13 bases lay between the germline ends. CDR3 sequence reads: CASSRDTTMNTEAFF. For the CDR3, the DNA is TGTGCCAGCAGCCGAGACACCACCATGAACACTGAAGCTTTCTTT.

This chain links TRBV5-6 with TRBJ1-5; 8 bases match TRBD1. CDR1 SGHDT and CDR2 YYEEEE come from the germline V gene. The CDR3 covers 16 residues. J was trimmed by 0 bases and V by 4 bases; bases with no gene match: 6. The CDR3 bases are TGTGCCAGCAGCGTTAGTGGGACAGGTAGCAATCAGCCCCAGCATTTT. Encoded protein: CASSVSGTGSNQPQHF.

J is TRBJ2-1 and V is TRBV28, with 9 bases aligning to TRBD2. CDR3 length: 15 amino acids. Germline V gene sequence: CDR1 MDHEN, CDR2 SYDVKM. The junction had 7 bases not matched to a gene; V was cut back by 6 bases and J by 4 bases. The DNA of the CDR3 is TGTGCCAGCAGCCGCAGCGGGAGGCAGTACAATGAGCAGTTCTTC. This gives the protein CASSRSGRQYNEQFF.

This chain links TRBV30 with TRBJ2-3; TRBD2 agrees at 13 bases. Germline V lookup: CDR1 GTSNPN, CDR2 SVGIG (reference sequence). The CDR3 is made up of 14 amino acids. The V segment lost 5 bases and the J segment 6 bases; nucleotides outside the gene matches: 5. CDR3 protein: CAWGLAGAGDTQYF. In DNA form, the CDR3 reads TGTGCCTGGGGACTAGCGGGAGCAGGTGATACGCAGTATTTT.

V and J are TRBV6-1 and TRBJ1-2; D perhaps matches TRBD1 (6 bases). Between the trimmed V and J ends, which lost 2 bases and 1 base, there was a span of 14 bases. The CDR3 extends over 16 amino acids. Germline CDR1 and CDR2: MNHNS and SASEGT. CDR3 residues: CASSERVEGVNYGYTF. The CDR3, as DNA: TGTGCCAGCAGTGAAAGGGTCGAGGGGGTTAACTATGGCTACACCTTC.

This chain links TRBV6-6 with TRBJ1-2, with D possibly being TRBD1 (6 bases). This CDR3 contains 14 residues. CDR1 is MNHNY and CDR2 is SVGAGI in the germline V gene (reference sequence). The germline V and J ends were trimmed by 6 bases and 7 bases, with 18 bases remaining between them. This chain's CDR3 is CASSHREGDRGYTF. Here the CDR3 DNA reads TGTGCCAGCAGCCACAGGGAAGGGGACCGTGGCTACACCTTC.